This TCR beta chain was found in a study of cytomegalovirus exposure and HLA in healthy donors. Overall study: T cells numbering around 190 million yielded around 120 million unique TCR beta sequences in an earlier analysis. General study results and limits: In a later analysis, specific HLA alleles were associated with 15,000 or so TCR beta sequences at a 0.05 false discovery rate. Rarity marked most TCR sequences, yet some public TCRs occurred in many donors. The study recorded about 160 TCR beta chains that were cytomegalovirus-associated.

Primers for the PCR totalled 60 Vbeta and 13 Jbeta. Using immunoSEQ multiplex PCR, the repertoire was profiled, and TCRdb retains in-frame clones only, with some absent. The table records some 120,000 clones, over 75% of them present only once. With regard to this clone: Antigen unknown.

Trimming removed 1 base from V and 4 bases from J, with 11 bases in between. The CDR3 totals 13 residues. Germline CDR1 is GTSNPN and CDR2 is SVGIG (reference sequence). This rearrangement joins TRBV30 to TRBJ2-7, with D possibly matching TRBD1 (6 bases). Sequencing was done on a sample of PBMCs. The TCR was taken from a human donor in good health. The CDR3 bases are TGTGCCTGGAGTGGGGGGCTAGGTTACGAGCAGTACTTC. Its translation is CAWSGGLGYEQYF.